Below, 13 T cell receptor beta chains from the same sample are listed, as sequenced in a study of T cell responses to AZD1222 COVID-19 vaccine. Assay: immunoSEQ multiplex PCR; the TCRdb copy retains only in-frame clones and omits some. The sample includes some 71,000 clones, roughly 84% of them seen just once. This specimen consisted of peripheral blood, obtained on day 0 of AZD1222 vaccination. The source is an adult in good health.

The V gene is TRBV28, the J gene TRBJ1-6; 10 bases fit TRBD1. The CDR3 spans 14 residues. In germline, CDR1 is MDHEN, CDR2 SYDVKM. Germline trimming cut 5 bases from V and 10 bases from J; bases unmatched to any gene: 5. This CDR3 is CASSVGTGVSPLHF. The DNA of the CDR3 is TGTGCCAGCAGTGTGGGGACAGGGGTCTCACCCCTCCACTTT.

The J gene is TRBJ2-7, the V gene TRBV12-3 or TRBV12-4; D is undetermined. V shed 5 bases and J shed 8 bases, with 16 bases lying between them. This CDR3 contains 13 residues. This CDR3 reads CASSGPSLGKQYF. Here the CDR3 DNA reads TGTGCCAGCAGTGGACCGAGCCTTGGGAAGCAGTACTTC.

The rearrangement uses TRBV7-9 and TRBJ2-3; TRBD2 matches at 10 bases. Per germline, CDR1 SEHNR and CDR2 FQNEAQ (reference sequence). The CDR3 spans 15 residues. V trimming: 2 bases; J trimming: 4 bases; junction bases outside the gene matches: 3. For the CDR3, the DNA is TGTGCCAGCAGCTTATCAGCGGGGGGGCCAGATACGCAGTATTTT. This translates into CASSLSAGGPDTQYF.

This clone was observed a handful of times. The chain has TRBV5-4 and TRBJ2-1, with 12 bases lining up with TRBD2. Germline CDR1 is SGHNT and CDR2 is YYREEE (reference sequence). This CDR3 region has 15 residues. V lost 6 bases and J lost 12; bases outside the gene matches: 13. The CDR3 region has the DNA TGTGCCAGCACCAATCGGACTAGCGGGGTGGGGAGGCAGTTCTTC. As protein: CASTNRTSGVGRQFF.

The chain joins TRBV28 to TRBJ2-3; 7 bases are a match to TRBD1. The V gene end was trimmed by 3 bases and the J gene end by 1 base; junction bases not matched to a gene: 4. The germline CDR1 and CDR2 sequences are MDHEN and SYDVKM. The CDR3 consists of 15 residues. DNA of the CDR3: TGTGCCAGCAGTTTGTTTACAGGGGGCACAGATACGCAGTATTTT. Amino acids: CASSLFTGGTDTQYF.

This sequence joins TRBV10-1 and TRBJ1-2, with D unresolved. The CDR3 is made up of 15 amino acids. CDR1 is WNHNN and CDR2 is SYGVQD in the germline V gene (reference sequence). The V end lost 0 bases, the J end lost 6 bases, and 14 bases lay between the germline ends. Here the CDR3 reads CASSESGVPGDGYTF. CDR3 DNA: TGCGCCAGCAGTGAGTCGGGAGTCCCTGGGGATGGCTACACCTTC.

This rearrangement joins TRBV30 to TRBJ2-3; D unclear. Looked up from germline, CDR1 is GTSNPN and CDR2 is SVGIG (reference sequence). CDR3 size: 13 residues. V lost 3 bases, J lost 6 bases, and 13 bases lay in between. The CDR3 DNA reads as TGTGCCTGGAGAACACCCCCCCCGGATACGCAGTATTTT. This codes for CAWRTPPPDTQYF. Combining the CDR3 with reference TRBV30 and TRBJ2-3 gives the whole variable domain SQTIHQWPATLVQPVGSPLSLECTVEGTSNPNLYWYRQAAGRGLQLLFYSVGIGQISSEVPQNLSASRPQDRQFILSSKKLLLSDSGFYLCAWRTPPPDTQYFGPGTRLTVL.

A remark on this clone: This same CDR3 is encoded by further DNA sequences in the sample. The chain joins TRBV6-5 to TRBJ1-5; D perhaps matches TRBD1 (6 bases). The CDR3 spans 16 residues. Per germline, CDR1 MNHEY and CDR2 SVGAGI. Trimming stripped 2 bases from V and 1 base from J, with 12 bases between. This CDR3 is CASSYGQGFSNQPQHF. DNA of the CDR3: TGTGCCAGCAGTTACGGCCAGGGGTTCAGCAATCAGCCCCAGCATTTT.

V is TRBV6-5 and J is TRBJ2-1; D call uncertain. CDR3 length: 12 amino acids. Germline CDR1 is MNHEY and CDR2 is SVGAGI. The germline V and J ends were trimmed by 5 bases and 4 bases, with 6 bases remaining between them. The CDR3: CASSTLYNEQFF. CDR3 sequence (DNA): TGTGCCAGCAGTACCTTATACAATGAGCAGTTCTTC.

The chain has TRBV4-3 and TRBJ2-2; tentative D call: TRBD2 (6 bases). Germline CDR1 is LGHNA and CDR2 is YSLEER. V was trimmed by 3 bases and J by 7 bases, leaving 15 bases between them. The CDR3 runs 15 residues. CDR3 residues: CASSHTERAGGELFF. The CDR3 coding sequence is TGCGCCAGCAGCCACACCGAAAGAGCGGGCGGGGAGCTGTTTTTT.

The rearrangement joins TRBV7-2 to TRBJ2-1; 7 bases line up with TRBD1. CDR3 size: 14 residues. CDR1 and CDR2 from the germline V gene are SGHTA and FQGNSA. Unmatched junction bases numbered 8, after V lost 3 bases and J lost 9 bases. CDR3 DNA sequence: TGTGCCAGCAGCTTCGTGCAGGGGGTGAGTGAGCAGTTCTTC. Translated, it gives CASSFVQGVSEQFF.

In this sample, this clone turned up once. The chain links TRBV7-8 to TRBJ2-5; D remains ambiguous. V lost 1 base and J lost 4, with 7 bases in between. Germline CDR1 is SGHVS and CDR2 is FQNEAQ. CDR3 size: 13 residues. DNA of the CDR3: TGTGCCAGCAGCTTAGGCTCGGGAGAGACCCAGTACTTC. Encoded protein: CASSLGSGETQYF.

V and J are TRBV19 and TRBJ1-3; D not certain. The ends were cut back, 7 bases at V and 0 bases at J, with 13 bases in the middle. The CDR3 length is 15 residues. Germline loops: CDR1 LNHDA, CDR2 SQIVND (reference sequence). The CDR3 coding sequence is TGTGCCAGTAAGGGCGCGGTCCGCTCTGGAAACACCATATATTTT. Protein sequence: CASKGAVRSGNTIYF.